This TCR beta chain was found in a study of tumor-infiltrating lymphocytes in primary liver carcinoma. Starting material for RNA and DNA co-extraction consisted of about 17-34 mg of unsorted bulk tissue. There are many counts of this clonotype. A constant-region primer primed TCR beta cDNA synthesis from 400 to 550 ng of total RNA. Three nested multiplex PCR rounds, a slightly modified ARM-PCR, produced the libraries for TCR beta. With TRBV1-TRBV30 forward primers and a C-beta reverse primer, the first two PCR rounds were run for about 10 cycles each. TCRdb recomputed calls from the multiplex PCR reads with MiXCR, one row per CDR3 protein. This table has fewer than 75,000 distinct CDR3 sequences, about 71% appearing once. The CDR3 contains 15 residues. The V end was cut by 0 bases, the J end by 2 bases, with 8 bases between. CDR1 is SGHKS, CDR2 YYEKEE, per germline (reference sequence).

Sequenced input: liver tumor tissue from sampling region 4. Indicated subset: tumor region T4, right-lateral pole. The sequence was obtained from a man in his forties with primary liver carcinoma and hepatitis B virus infection. This chain uses TRBV5-5 with TRBJ1-4; D might be TRBD1 (5 bases). The CDR3 spells CASSLGQGTNEKLFF. The CDR3 region has the DNA TGTGCCAGCAGCTTGGGGCAGGGCACTAATGAAAAACTGTTTTTT.